Following are 13 T cell receptor beta chains from one sample sequenced in a study of cytomegalovirus exposure and HLA in healthy donors. The PCR employed 60 Vbeta primers together with 13 Jbeta primers. Using immunoSEQ multiplex PCR, the repertoire was profiled, and TCRdb retains in-frame clones only, with some absent. This table has fewer than 200,000 clones, around 82% appearing once. Sequencing was carried out using PBMCs. All receptors derive from a man aged 35-49 years in good health and CMV-seronegative.

The chain couples TRBV9 to TRBJ1-5; TRBD1 is a possible D gene (6 bases). Germline V gene lookup returns CDR1 SGDLS and CDR2 YYNGEE. The germline V and J ends were trimmed by 3 bases and 1 base, with 11 bases remaining between them. The CDR3 covers 15 residues. For the CDR3, the DNA is TGTGCCAGCAGCGGCAGGGGAGAAAGCAATCAGCCCCAGCATTTT. Translating gives CASSGRGESNQPQHF.

V is TRBV9 and J is TRBJ2-3; the match to TRBD2 covers 12 bases. The CDR3 totals 15 residues. Germline V lookup: CDR1 SGDLS, CDR2 YYNGEE. With 3 bases clipped from V and 2 bases from J, the junction kept 1 base outside the gene matches. The CDR3: CASSGTSGATDTQYF. In DNA form, the CDR3 reads TGTGCCAGCAGCGGGACTAGCGGGGCCACAGATACGCAGTATTTT.

The chain recombines TRBV5-4 with TRBJ2-1, with a tentative D call TRBD2 (6 bases). This CDR3 is 16 amino acids long. The germline gives CDR1 SGHNT, CDR2 YYREEE (reference sequence). V was pared by 1 base and J by 8 bases, with 19 bases between. CDR3 in DNA: TGTGCCAGCAGCTTGAGTACGGGACTTGGGTTTGATGAGCAGTTCTTC. It yields the protein CASSLSTGLGFDEQFF.

The V call is TRBV29-1, the J call TRBJ1-3; possible D gene TRBD1, 6 bases. CDR3 length equals 14 residues. V dropped 6 bases and J dropped 0 bases, with 12 bases sitting between them. Germline-derived CDR1 and CDR2 are SQVTM and ANQGSEA. CDR3 DNA: TGCAGCGTGGGGGGGCTCAACTCTGGAAACACCATATATTTT. Its protein is CSVGGLNSGNTIYF.

CDR3 nucleotides: TGTGCCAGCAGCGTATCCGCTCGGGGCACTGAAGCTTTCTTT. This sequence encodes CASSVSARGTEAFF. The gene calls are TRBV9 and TRBJ1-1; D is unresolved. Germline V gives CDR1 SGDLS, CDR2 YYNGEE. The CDR3 is 14 amino acids. The V and J ends lost 1 base and 4 bases respectively, with 11 bases between them.

This chain joins TRBV14 and TRBJ1-1, with a possible D match to TRBD1 (6 bases). The CDR3 loop spans 13 amino acids. Germline-derived CDR1 and CDR2 are SGHDN and FVKESK. V was trimmed by 4 bases and J by 4 bases, leaving 10 bases between them. The CDR3 DNA follows: TGTGCCAGCAGCCTCCGAGGGGGCACTGAAGCTTTCTTT. Amino acids: CASSLRGGTEAFF.

A few counts support this clone. J is TRBJ2-7 and V is TRBV11-3, with TRBD1 identical over 7 bases. The CDR3 sequence is 15 residues long. Trimming at V came to 6 bases and at J to 3 bases, leaving 11 bases not matched to a gene. Germline V lookup: CDR1 SGHNT, CDR2 YENEEA. CDR3 sequence (DNA): TGTGCCAGCAGTGCAGGGGGACAAGCCAACTACGAGCAGTACTTC. Protein sequence: CASSAGGQANYEQYF. The full variable domain, its missing parts supplied by reference TRBV11-3 and TRBJ2-7, is EAGVVQSPRYKIIEKKQPVAFWCNPISGHNTLYWYLQNLGQGPELLIRYENEEAVDDSQLPKDRFSAERLKGVDSTLKIQPAELGDSAVYLCASSAGGQANYEQYFGPGTRLTVT.

The rearrangement uses TRBV19 and TRBJ1-3; 8 nucleotides line up with TRBD1. V was clipped by 4 bases and J by 1 base; unmatched bases: 3. CDR3 length: 15 amino acids. Germline V CDR1 and CDR2: LNHDA, SQIVND (reference sequence). CDR3 residues: CASSTDRESGNTIYF. CDR3 DNA: TGTGCCAGTAGTACGGACAGGGAATCTGGAAACACCATATATTTT.

The V and J genes are TRBV30 and TRBJ2-5; D not certain. This CDR3 spans 11 amino acids. The ends were cut back, 0 bases at V and 9 bases at J, with 8 bases in the middle. CDR1 and CDR2 (germline): GTSNPN, SVGIG (reference sequence). CDR3 bases: TGTGCCTGGAGTGTTCTCTATTCCCAGTACTTC. Translated: CAWSVLYSQYF.

The rearrangement uses TRBV7-8 and TRBJ2-7; D might be TRBD2 (6 bases). Germline assignment: CDR1 SGHVS and CDR2 FQNEAQ. The V and J ends lost 2 bases and 7 bases respectively, with 12 bases between them. CDR3 size: 13 residues. The CDR3 spells CASSLRLDNEQYF. The CDR3, as DNA: TGTGCCAGCAGCTTACGACTAGACAATGAGCAGTACTTC.

The DNA for the CDR3 is TGTGCCAGCAGCCTACCCGCCTCCTACGAGCAGTACTTC. It translates to CASSLPASYEQYF. The V and J genes are TRBV5-6 and TRBJ2-7; no clear D gene. Trimming left V 4 bases short and J 0 bases short, with 8 bases between. The CDR3 has 13 amino acids. Germline values: CDR1 SGHDT, CDR2 YYEEEE.

This clone was recorded a few times. V and J are TRBV5-6 and TRBJ1-2, with D maybe TRBD1 (6 bases). Germline V gives CDR1 SGHDT, CDR2 YYEEEE. V lost 7 bases and J 8 bases, leaving 27 bases between the germline ends. The CDR3 has 16 residues. Here the CDR3 reads CASLFQGQVGAGGYTF. DNA of the CDR3: TGTGCCAGCCTTTTCCAGGGACAAGTAGGGGCTGGAGGCTACACCTTC.

This clone was seen a single time. The CDR3 DNA sequence: TGTGCCAGCAGCTCCGGCTCTGGAAACACCATATATTTT. Encoded protein: CASSSGSGNTIYF. The chain joins TRBV11-3 to TRBJ1-3; D gene unclear. This CDR3 has 13 residues. V was cut by 4 bases and J by 0 bases, with 4 bases left in between. CDR1 SGHNT and CDR2 YENEEA come from the germline V gene.